This T cell receptor (beta chain) was sequenced during a study of Ad26.COV2.S vaccination and SARS-CoV-2 variants. Whole-study results and caveats: It was reported that spike-specific CD8+ and CD4+ T cell responses were substantially broad after vaccination.

On this clone: Its antigen is unidentified.

The treatment was: roughly 19 received Ad26.COV2.S at low or high dose, single or two shots; 5 received placebo; per-sample allocation not given. Collection of samples fell on day 63 after the first vaccine or placebo injection. Trimming removed 7 bases from V and 0 bases from J, with 18 bases in between. Germline V gene sequence: CDR1 LNHDA, CDR2 SQIVND (reference sequence). There are 16 residues in the CDR3. Measured with immunoSEQ multiplex PCR; TCRdb has only the in-frame clones, and not every one. The data show approximately 350,000 clones, with under 90% seen just once and just under 7.5% held by the top ten.

Material: peripheral blood, obtained in a trial of Ad26.COV2.S vaccine versus placebo. The rearrangement joins TRBV19 to TRBJ1-1; D perhaps matches TRBD1 (5 bases). The sequence was collected from a person between 18 and 65 years old who received the Ad26.COV2.S COVID-19 vaccine or a placebo. The CDR3 region is CASINGGNYMNTEAFF. As DNA, the CDR3 is TGTGCCAGTATAAACGGGGGGAACTATATGAACACTGAAGCTTTCTTT.